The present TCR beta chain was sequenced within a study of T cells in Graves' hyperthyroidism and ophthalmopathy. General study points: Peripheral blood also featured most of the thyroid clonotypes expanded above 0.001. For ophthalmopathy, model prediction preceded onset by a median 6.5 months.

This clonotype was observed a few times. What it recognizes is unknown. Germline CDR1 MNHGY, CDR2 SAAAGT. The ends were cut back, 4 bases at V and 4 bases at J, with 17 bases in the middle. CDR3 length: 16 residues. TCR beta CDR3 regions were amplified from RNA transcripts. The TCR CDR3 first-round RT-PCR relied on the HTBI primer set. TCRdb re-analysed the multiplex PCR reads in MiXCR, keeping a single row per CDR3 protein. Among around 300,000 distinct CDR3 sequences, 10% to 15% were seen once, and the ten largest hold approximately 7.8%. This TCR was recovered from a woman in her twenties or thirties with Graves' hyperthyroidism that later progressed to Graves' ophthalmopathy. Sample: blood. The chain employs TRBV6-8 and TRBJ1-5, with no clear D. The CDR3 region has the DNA TGTGCCAGCAGTTCCCCTGGGGAAGGAAGAAATCAGCCCCAGCATTTT. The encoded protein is CASSSPGEGRNQPQHF.